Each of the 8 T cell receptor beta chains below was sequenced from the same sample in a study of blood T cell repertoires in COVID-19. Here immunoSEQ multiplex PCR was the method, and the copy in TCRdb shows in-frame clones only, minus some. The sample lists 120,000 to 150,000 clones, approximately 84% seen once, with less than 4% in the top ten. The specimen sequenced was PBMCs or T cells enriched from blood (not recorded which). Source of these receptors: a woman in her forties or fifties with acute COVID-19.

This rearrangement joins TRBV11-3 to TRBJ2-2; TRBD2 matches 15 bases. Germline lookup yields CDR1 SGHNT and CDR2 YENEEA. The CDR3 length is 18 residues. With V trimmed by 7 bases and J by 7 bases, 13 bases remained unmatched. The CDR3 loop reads CASNPGTSGRMSGGELFF. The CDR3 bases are TGTGCCAGCAACCCCGGGACTAGCGGGAGGATGTCGGGCGGGGAGCTGTTTTTT.

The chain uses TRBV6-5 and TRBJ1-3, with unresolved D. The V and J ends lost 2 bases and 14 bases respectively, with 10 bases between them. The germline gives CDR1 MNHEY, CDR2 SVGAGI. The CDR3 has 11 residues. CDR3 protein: CASSYGQSLYF. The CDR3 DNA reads TGTGCCAGCAGTTACGGTCAGTCGCTATATTTT.

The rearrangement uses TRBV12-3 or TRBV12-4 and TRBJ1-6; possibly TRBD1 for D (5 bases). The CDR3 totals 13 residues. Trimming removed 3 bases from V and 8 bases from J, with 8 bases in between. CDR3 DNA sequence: TGTGCCAGCAGTTTCCCAGGGCATTCACCCCTCCACTTT. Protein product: CASSFPGHSPLHF.

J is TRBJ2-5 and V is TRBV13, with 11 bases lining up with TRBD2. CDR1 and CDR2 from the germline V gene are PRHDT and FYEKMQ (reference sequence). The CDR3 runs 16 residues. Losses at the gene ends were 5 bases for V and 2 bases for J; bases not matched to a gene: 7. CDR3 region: CASSQIAGGGQETQYF. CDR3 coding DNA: TGTGCCAGCAGCCAAATAGCGGGAGGGGGTCAAGAGACCCAGTACTTC.

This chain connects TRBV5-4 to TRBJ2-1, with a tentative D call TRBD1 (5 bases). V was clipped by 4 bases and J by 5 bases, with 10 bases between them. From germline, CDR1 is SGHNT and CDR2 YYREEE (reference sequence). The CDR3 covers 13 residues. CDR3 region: CASSMGQNNEQFF. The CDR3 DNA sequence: TGTGCCAGCAGCATGGGGCAGAACAATGAGCAGTTCTTC.

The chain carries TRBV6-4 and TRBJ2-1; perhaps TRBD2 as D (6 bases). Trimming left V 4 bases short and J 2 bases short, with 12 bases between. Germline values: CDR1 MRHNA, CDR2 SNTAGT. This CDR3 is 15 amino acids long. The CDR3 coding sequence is TGTGCCAGCAGTGGGGACTGGGCTGCCTACAATGAGCAGTTCTTC. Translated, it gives CASSGDWAAYNEQFF.

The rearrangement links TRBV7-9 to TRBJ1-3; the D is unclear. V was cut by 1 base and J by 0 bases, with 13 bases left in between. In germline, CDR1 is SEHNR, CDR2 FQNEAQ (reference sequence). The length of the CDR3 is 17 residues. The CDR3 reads CASSLDPPGYSGNTIYF. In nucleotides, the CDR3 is TGTGCCAGCAGCTTAGACCCCCCAGGTTACTCTGGAAACACCATATATTTT.

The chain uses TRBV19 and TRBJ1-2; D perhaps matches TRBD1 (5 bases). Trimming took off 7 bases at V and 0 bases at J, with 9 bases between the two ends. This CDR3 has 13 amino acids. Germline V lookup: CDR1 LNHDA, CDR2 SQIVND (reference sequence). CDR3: CASNRTPNYGYTF. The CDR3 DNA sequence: TGTGCCAGTAATCGGACACCTAACTATGGCTACACCTTC.